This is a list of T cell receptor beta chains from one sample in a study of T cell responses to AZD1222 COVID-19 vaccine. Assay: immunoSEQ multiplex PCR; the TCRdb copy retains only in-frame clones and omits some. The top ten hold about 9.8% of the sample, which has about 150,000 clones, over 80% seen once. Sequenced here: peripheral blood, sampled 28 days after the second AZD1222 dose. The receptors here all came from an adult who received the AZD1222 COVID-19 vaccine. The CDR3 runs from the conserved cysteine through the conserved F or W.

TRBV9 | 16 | CASSAGGGGMNTEAFF
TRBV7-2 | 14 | CASSLDQGWETQYF
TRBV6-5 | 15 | CASNNGPGRNYEQYF
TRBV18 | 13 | CASSPIGRTEAFF
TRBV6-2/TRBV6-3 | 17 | CASSYWRGGLRDQPQHF
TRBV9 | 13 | CASSVNHEEKLFF
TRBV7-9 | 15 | CASSPRDTSAGELFF
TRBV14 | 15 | CASSRSSSYNSPLHF
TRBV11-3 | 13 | CASSFRGTETQYF
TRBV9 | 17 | CASTTEGQSYSNQPQHF
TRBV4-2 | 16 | CASSQGPGQGNTEAFF
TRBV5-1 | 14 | CASSSDRDPYEQYF
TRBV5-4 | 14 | CASSGRTGGYGYTF
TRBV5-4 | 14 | CASSGISGMNEQFF
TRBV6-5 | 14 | CASRPSGSGNTIYF
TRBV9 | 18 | CASSPGLAGGAGANVLTF
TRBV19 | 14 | CASSGGHLKETQYF
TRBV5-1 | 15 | CASSLTGLSYNEQFF
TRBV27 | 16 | CASSDRRLAGGREQFF
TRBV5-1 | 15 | CASSKGREGPWEQYF
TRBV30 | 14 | CAWSVDRGYTEAFF
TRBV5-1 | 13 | CASSEQGRETQYF
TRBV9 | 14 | CASSAARGANVLTF
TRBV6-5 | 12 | CASSGQVYGYTF
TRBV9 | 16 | CASSASGRAIADTQYF
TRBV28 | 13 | CAASGTPYNEQFF
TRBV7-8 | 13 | CASSFRLNVEQFF
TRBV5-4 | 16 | CASSGVGGSVQETQYF